The 4 T cell receptor beta chains below were found in one sample sequenced in a study of T cells in Graves' hyperthyroidism and ophthalmopathy. Authors of the study amplified TCR beta CDR3 regions from RNA transcripts. First-round RT-PCR with HTBI primers amplified the TCR CDR3 region. TCRdb ran MiXCR on the multiplex PCR reads and lists one entry per CDR3 protein. This table has about 540,000 distinct CDR3 sequences, 46% appearing once. What was sequenced was peripheral blood or thyroid tissue (not recorded which). Receptors were obtained from a woman younger than 35 with Graves' hyperthyroidism.

The V gene is TRBV7-9, the J gene TRBJ1-6; TRBD1 agrees at 7 bases. Germline CDR1 reads SEHNR; CDR2 reads FQNEAQ (reference sequence). This CDR3 comprises 15 residues. With V trimmed by 3 bases and J by 6 bases, 5 bases remained unmatched. The CDR3 DNA sequence: TGTGCCAGCAGCTTGGGGGGACAGCCTAATTCACCCCTCCACTTT. This encodes CASSLGGQPNSPLHF.

The chain joins TRBV19 to TRBJ2-3; TRBD1 aligns across 10 bases. Trimming cost V 9 bases and J 2 bases; bases outside gene matches: 8. Germline CDR1 is LNHDA and CDR2 is SQIVND (reference sequence). The CDR3 covers 15 residues. The CDR3 DNA is TGTGCCAGCCTACCGGGACAGGGGATCACAGATACGCAGTATTTT. Translating it yields CASLPGQGITDTQYF.

The gene calls are TRBV9 and TRBJ1-1; a possible D gene is TRBD1 (5 bases). From germline, CDR1 is SGDLS and CDR2 YYNGEE. Deletions cut 4 bases from V and 7 bases from J, with 14 bases between. There are 13 residues in the CDR3. The DNA of the CDR3 is TGTGCCAGCAGCCAGGGTCGCCGCCGTGAAGCTTTCTTT. Its protein is CASSQGRRREAFF.

The sample holds one count of this clonotype. The CDR3 nucleotides read TGTGCCAGTAGTCCTATACAGGGGCAGGGTCAGCCCCAGCATTTT. It codes for CASSPIQGQGQPQHF. The J gene is TRBJ1-5, the V gene TRBV19, with 7 bases fitting TRBD1. The CDR3 has 15 residues. V lost 5 bases, J lost 6 bases, and 10 bases stayed unmatched. Germline CDR1 reads LNHDA; CDR2 reads SQIVND (reference sequence).